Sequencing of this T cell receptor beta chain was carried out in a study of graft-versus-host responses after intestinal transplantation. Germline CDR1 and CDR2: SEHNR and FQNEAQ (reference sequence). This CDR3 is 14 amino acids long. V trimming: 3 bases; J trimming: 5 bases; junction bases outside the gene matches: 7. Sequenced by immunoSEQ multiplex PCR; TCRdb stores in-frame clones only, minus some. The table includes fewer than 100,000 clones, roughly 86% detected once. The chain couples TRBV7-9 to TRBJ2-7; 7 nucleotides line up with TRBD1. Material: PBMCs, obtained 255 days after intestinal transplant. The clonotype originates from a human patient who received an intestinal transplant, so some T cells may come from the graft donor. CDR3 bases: TGTGCCAGCAGCTTGAGTGGGCAGGGGGACGAGCAGTACTTC. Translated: CASSLSGQGDEQYF.